These T cell receptor beta chains were read from a single sample in a study of control samples from healthy donors and cancer patients. The table came from immunoSEQ multiplex PCR; TCRdb's copy has only in-frame clones and leaves some out. The data contain 100,000 to 150,000 clones, over 85% of them singletons. What was sequenced was blood. The receptor set was obtained from a man under 40 in good health. Each CDR3 is given with its conserved first and last residue. D genes are given only for firm matches. Only part of the rows carry a size: once, few, many, or a class if the clone is expanded.

d_call: NA; j_call: TRBJ1-3; v_call: TRBV11-2; clone_size: once; cdr3_aa: CASSPGGGFSGNTIYF; cdr3_nt: TGTGCCAGCAGCCCCGGGGGGGGATTCTCTGGAAACACCATATATTTT
d_call: TRBD1; j_call: TRBJ1-1; v_call: TRBV9; clone_size: NA; cdr3_aa: CASSRGQVNTEAFF; cdr3_nt: TGTGCCAGCAGTAGAGGACAGGTGAACACTGAAGCTTTCTTT
d_call: TRBD2; j_call: TRBJ2-1; v_call: TRBV24-1; clone_size: NA; cdr3_aa: CATSDPASGGAIEQFF; cdr3_nt: TGTGCCACCAGTGATCCCGCCAGCGGGGGGGCAATTGAGCAGTTCTTC
d_call: TRBD2; j_call: TRBJ2-5; v_call: TRBV27; clone_size: NA; cdr3_aa: CASSQRVAGRETQYF; cdr3_nt: TGTGCCAGCAGCCAGAGGGTAGCGGGCAGGGAGACCCAGTACTTC
d_call: NA; j_call: TRBJ1-6; v_call: TRBV4-2; clone_size: NA; cdr3_aa: CASSPTALDRSYNSPLHF; cdr3_nt: TGTGCCAGCAGCCCGACGGCACTTGACAGGAGCTATAATTCACCCCTCCACTTT
d_call: NA; j_call: TRBJ1-3; v_call: TRBV7-8; clone_size: NA; cdr3_aa: CASSTGLLGNTIYF; cdr3_nt: TGTGCCAGCAGCACGGGTCTTCTTGGAAACACCATATATTTT
d_call: NA; j_call: TRBJ2-1; v_call: TRBV4-3; clone_size: NA; cdr3_aa: CASSPEARDNEQFF; cdr3_nt: TGCGCCAGCAGCCCAGAGGCGAGGGACAATGAGCAGTTCTTC
d_call: NA; j_call: TRBJ2-3; v_call: TRBV9; clone_size: NA; cdr3_aa: CASSSQGMRRDTQYF; cdr3_nt: TGTGCCAGCAGTTCTCAGGGGATGAGGCGAGATACGCAGTATTTT
d_call: TRBD1; j_call: TRBJ2-2; v_call: TRBV5-1; clone_size: NA; cdr3_aa: CASSSQGGRTGELFF; cdr3_nt: TGCGCCAGCAGCTCACAGGGGGGAAGGACCGGGGAGCTGTTTTTT
d_call: NA; j_call: TRBJ1-1; v_call: TRBV10-2; clone_size: NA; cdr3_aa: CATSRRATEAFF; cdr3_nt: TGCGCCACTTCTCGGAGGGCCACTGAAGCTTTCTTT
d_call: NA; j_call: TRBJ1-4; v_call: TRBV7-9; clone_size: NA; cdr3_aa: CASEFNEKLFF; cdr3_nt: TGTGCCAGCGAGTTTAATGAAAAACTGTTTTTT
d_call: NA; j_call: TRBJ1-5; v_call: TRBV12-5; clone_size: NA; cdr3_aa: CASGLVPRNSRQPQHF; cdr3_nt: TGTGCTAGTGGTTTGGTACCGAGGAACAGCAGGCAGCCCCAGCATTTT
d_call: TRBD1; j_call: TRBJ1-2; v_call: TRBV9; clone_size: NA; cdr3_aa: CASSPGQGRDGYTF; cdr3_nt: TGTGCCAGCAGCCCTGGACAGGGAAGGGATGGCTACACCTTC
d_call: NA; j_call: TRBJ1-2; v_call: TRBV5-8; clone_size: NA; cdr3_aa: CASSFVTGYGYTF; cdr3_nt: TGTGCCAGCAGCTTTGTGACCGGATATGGCTACACCTTC
d_call: NA; j_call: TRBJ2-4; v_call: TRBV5-6; clone_size: NA; cdr3_aa: CASTNVEGSKNIQYF; cdr3_nt: TGTGCCAGCACCAATGTGGAGGGTAGCAAAAACATTCAGTACTTC
d_call: NA; j_call: TRBJ1-2; v_call: TRBV6-5; clone_size: NA; cdr3_aa: CASSYGGANYGYTF; cdr3_nt: TGTGCCAGCAGCTACGGGGGAGCTAACTATGGCTACACCTTC
d_call: NA; j_call: TRBJ1-2; v_call: TRBV27; clone_size: once; cdr3_aa: CASSLSGHVASGYTF; cdr3_nt: TGTGCCAGCAGTTTATCGGGACACGTAGCGTCTGGCTACACCTTC
d_call: TRBD1; j_call: TRBJ1-6; v_call: TRBV7-6; clone_size: NA; cdr3_aa: CASSPDRGGNSPLHF; cdr3_nt: TGTGCCAGCAGCCCTGACAGGGGGGGTAATTCACCCCTCCACTTT
d_call: NA; j_call: TRBJ1-5; v_call: TRBV7-9; clone_size: NA; cdr3_aa: CASSLGRSNQPQHF; cdr3_nt: TGTGCCAGCAGCTTAGGCCGTAGCAATCAGCCCCAGCATTTT
d_call: NA; j_call: TRBJ1-2; v_call: TRBV7-9; clone_size: NA; cdr3_aa: CASSRRANYGYTF; cdr3_nt: TGTGCCAGCAGCCGAAGAGCTAACTATGGCTACACCTTC
d_call: NA; j_call: TRBJ1-2; v_call: TRBV7-3; clone_size: NA; cdr3_aa: CASSPGGGGNYGYTF; cdr3_nt: TGTGCCAGCAGCCCAGGTGGGGGTGGTAACTATGGCTACACCTTC
d_call: TRBD1; j_call: TRBJ2-7; v_call: TRBV18; clone_size: NA; cdr3_aa: CASSPSRTGGYYEQYF; cdr3_nt: TGTGCCAGCTCACCATCCCGCACAGGGGGGTACTACGAGCAGTACTTC
d_call: NA; j_call: TRBJ1-3; v_call: TRBV6-1; clone_size: NA; cdr3_aa: CASSDKGELSGNTIYF; cdr3_nt: TGTGCCAGCAGTGACAAGGGGGAGCTCTCTGGAAACACCATATATTTT
d_call: TRBD1; j_call: TRBJ1-1; v_call: TRBV24-1; clone_size: NA; cdr3_aa: CATSEGTGMNTEAFF; cdr3_nt: TGTGCCACCAGTGAGGGGACAGGGATGAACACTGAAGCTTTCTTT
d_call: NA; j_call: TRBJ1-3; v_call: TRBV9; clone_size: few; cdr3_aa: CASSVGGGSSGNTIYF; cdr3_nt: TGTGCCAGCAGCGTAGGAGGAGGGAGCTCTGGAAACACCATATATTTT
d_call: NA; j_call: TRBJ2-1; v_call: TRBV6-2/TRBV6-3; clone_size: NA; cdr3_aa: CASTPKGGAVGQFF; cdr3_nt: TGTGCCAGCACCCCAAAAGGGGGGGCCGTCGGGCAGTTCTTC
d_call: NA; j_call: TRBJ2-7; v_call: TRBV28; clone_size: NA; cdr3_aa: CASSPGQTRSYEQYF; cdr3_nt: TGTGCCAGCAGTCCGGGGCAGACGCGCTCCTACGAGCAGTACTTC
d_call: TRBD2; j_call: TRBJ2-3; v_call: TRBV7-2; clone_size: NA; cdr3_aa: CASSLEMVGGFPGDTQYF; cdr3_nt: TGTGCCAGCAGCCTGGAGATGGTCGGGGGGTTCCCGGGAGATACGCAGTATTTT
d_call: NA; j_call: TRBJ1-4; v_call: TRBV7-6; clone_size: NA; cdr3_aa: CASSRGDRPGRNEKLFF; cdr3_nt: TGTGCCAGCAGCCGTGGGGACCGCCCGGGAAGAAATGAAAAACTGTTTTTT
d_call: TRBD1; j_call: TRBJ1-6; v_call: TRBV19; clone_size: NA; cdr3_aa: CASSQTGGAGSPLHF; cdr3_nt: TGTGCCAGTAGTCAAACAGGGGGCGCGGGCTCACCCCTCCACTTT
d_call: TRBD1; j_call: TRBJ1-2; v_call: TRBV27; clone_size: few; cdr3_aa: CASMTGNYGYTF; cdr3_nt: TGTGCCAGCATGACAGGGAACTATGGCTACACCTTC
d_call: NA; j_call: TRBJ1-5; v_call: TRBV20-1; clone_size: once; cdr3_aa: CSASVPLNQPQHF; cdr3_nt: TGCAGTGCTAGTGTTCCACTCAATCAGCCCCAGCATTTT
d_call: NA; j_call: TRBJ2-1; v_call: TRBV4-1; clone_size: NA; cdr3_aa: CASSQGLLTYNEQFF; cdr3_nt: TGCGCCAGCAGCCAAGGTCTTCTCACTTACAATGAGCAGTTCTTC
d_call: NA; j_call: TRBJ1-1; v_call: TRBV19; clone_size: NA; cdr3_aa: CASSTGRGGMNTEAFF; cdr3_nt: TGTGCCAGTAGTACAGGTAGAGGGGGAATGAACACTGAAGCTTTCTTT
d_call: NA; j_call: TRBJ1-6; v_call: TRBV27; clone_size: once; cdr3_aa: CASSIGQPSSYNSPLHF; cdr3_nt: TGTGCCAGCAGCATCGGACAGCCAAGCTCCTATAATTCACCCCTCCACTTT
d_call: NA; j_call: TRBJ2-5; v_call: TRBV19; clone_size: NA; cdr3_aa: CASRGETQYF; cdr3_nt: TGTGCCAGTAGGGGAGAGACCCAGTACTTC
d_call: NA; j_call: TRBJ1-2; v_call: TRBV19; clone_size: NA; cdr3_aa: CASSTGLGGRGYTF; cdr3_nt: TGTGCCAGTAGTACCGGGCTGGGGGGGCGCGGCTACACCTTC
d_call: TRBD2; j_call: TRBJ2-1; v_call: TRBV6-4; clone_size: NA; cdr3_aa: CARTGTSGGGNEQFF; cdr3_nt: TGTGCCCGCACCGGGACTAGCGGGGGGGGGAATGAGCAGTTCTTC